The 30 T cell receptor beta chains given below trace back to one sample, sequenced in a study of T-cell memory formation after mild COVID-19. TCRdb re-called the 5' RACE reads with MiXCR, one entry per CDR3 protein. The table lists about 130,000 distinct CDR3 sequences, approximately 15% of them singletons. Specimen: PBMCs or a T cell subset sorted from them (not recorded which). The source is an adult woman who had mild COVID-19 (a few samples of this study predate the infection). Cell type and time point are not known.

This clonotype was picked up a small number of times. This chain joins TRBV12-3 or TRBV12-4 and TRBJ1-2; tentatively, D is TRBD1 (5 bases). V was cut by 2 bases and J by 7 bases, with 17 bases left in between. The length of the CDR3 is 15 residues. The CDR3: CASSLSNEGIGGYTF. CDR3 coding DNA: TGTGCCAGCAGTTTATCTAATGAGGGGATAGGTGGCTACACCTTC.

V usage is TRBV7-9 and J usage is TRBJ2-1; 10 bases match TRBD2. This CDR3 region has 17 residues. V trimming: 4 bases; J trimming: 8 bases; junction bases outside the gene matches: 14. CDR1 and CDR2 from the germline V gene are SEHNR and FQNEAQ (reference sequence). CDR3 amino acids: CASSSLLKAGGQDEQFF. CDR3 nucleotides: TGTGCCAGCAGCTCGTTGTTGAAAGCGGGAGGGCAGGATGAGCAGTTCTTC.

The V call is TRBV5-1, the J call TRBJ2-1; TRBD1 aligns across 8 bases. V shed 0 bases, J shed 10 bases, and the junction held 9 bases outside the gene matches. Looked up from germline, CDR1 is SGHRS and CDR2 is YFSETQ. There are 15 residues in the CDR3. The CDR3 here is CASSLVSGGEHEQFF. The CDR3 DNA is TGCGCCAGCAGCTTGGTTTCAGGGGGCGAGCACGAGCAGTTCTTC.

This clonotype has only a few counts. The V call is TRBV11-2, the J call TRBJ1-1; no clear D. Germline V gene data show CDR1 as SGHAT and CDR2 as FQNNGV. V was clipped by 0 bases and J by 7 bases, with 9 bases between them. This CDR3 comprises 13 residues. The CDR3 DNA reads TGTGCCAGCAGCTTAGAATCAATTGTTGAAGCTTTCTTT. Amino acid sequence: CASSLESIVEAFF.

This clonotype was counted a few times. The rearrangement uses TRBV21-1 and TRBJ2-3; TRBD2 is taken as the D call from the table, unchecked against the DNA. TRBV21-1 has pseudogene status. The CDR3 spans 16 residues. CDR3 in amino acids: CASSKKSLEVTDTQYF. The CDR3 nucleotides are TGTGCCAGCAGCAAAAAGTCCCTGGAGGTCACAGATACGCAGTATTTT.

This clonotype was counted between two and nine times. This chain connects TRBV5-1 to TRBJ2-1; TRBD2 matches at 9 bases. The CDR3 has 15 amino acids. V shed 0 bases and J 5 bases; nucleotides not matched to a gene: 3. CDR1 SGHRS and CDR2 YFSETQ come from the germline V gene. In DNA form, the CDR3 reads TGCGCCAGCAGCTTGGAGGCGGGGGGGCACAATGAGCAGTTCTTC. The encoded protein is CASSLEAGGHNEQFF.

This clonotype was seen once. The chain links TRBV20-1 to TRBJ2-1, with TRBD1 identical over 7 bases. Germline CDR1 is DFQATT and CDR2 is SNEGSKA (reference sequence). V dropped 6 bases and J dropped 8; count of bases not matched to a gene: 13. The CDR3 covers 14 residues. The CDR3 coding sequence is TGCAGTGCCTTAAAGGGGGCGGCTTGGGATGAGCAGTTCTTC. This gives the protein CSALKGAAWDEQFF.

The V call is TRBV30, the J call TRBJ2-1; no clear D gene. Germline values: CDR1 GTSNPN, CDR2 SVGIG (reference sequence). The CDR3 loop spans 13 amino acids. Trimming removed 3 bases at V and 2 bases at J, with 8 bases between. CDR3 sequence reads: CAWRYTTYNEQFF. In DNA form, the CDR3 reads TGTGCCTGGAGGTACACCACCTACAATGAGCAGTTCTTC.

This clonotype was observed many times. The gene calls are TRBV5-1 and TRBJ2-5; TRBD2 is a possible D gene (5 bases). The CDR3 runs 14 residues. Germline lookup yields CDR1 SGHRS and CDR2 YFSETQ. V was clipped by 5 bases and J by 2 bases, with 13 bases between them. For the CDR3, the DNA is TGCGCCAGCAGTCCGAGCGGAGGACAAGAGACCCAGTACTTC. Translated: CASSPSGGQETQYF.

This clonotype was detected a few times. This chain joins TRBV7-2 and TRBJ2-5, with a tentative D call TRBD1 (6 bases). V shed 5 bases and J shed 1 base, with 14 bases lying between them. The CDR3 loop spans 15 amino acids. Germline CDR1 reads SGHTA; CDR2 reads FQGNSA. Here the CDR3 reads CASSTRTAPQETQYF. CDR3 coding DNA: TGTGCCAGCAGCACCCGGACAGCTCCCCAAGAGACCCAGTACTTC.

The sample holds a few counts of this clonotype. This chain connects TRBV30 to TRBJ2-1; D is uncertain. Germline assignment: CDR1 GTSNPN and CDR2 SVGIG (reference sequence). Between the trimmed V and J ends, which lost 3 bases and 5 bases, there was a span of 11 bases. CDR3 length equals 13 residues. As DNA, the CDR3 is TGTGCCTGGAGCAGACGACTCGACAATGAGCAGTTCTTC. Translating gives CAWSRRLDNEQFF.

There are a few counts of this clonotype. The chain couples TRBV7-2 to TRBJ2-3; 9 bases are shared with TRBD2. The germline V gene has CDR1 SGHTA and CDR2 FQGNSA. CDR3 length equals 18 residues. V gave up 1 base and J gave up 3 bases; unmatched junction bases: 11. The CDR3 DNA reads TGTGCCAGCAGCTTAGTCCCCCTAGCGGGATCTAGTACAGATACGCAGTATTTT. Protein: CASSLVPLAGSSTDTQYF. Using reference TRBV7-2 and TRBJ2-3 for the parts outside the CDR3, the full variable domain is GAGVSQSPSNKVTEKGKDVELRCDPISGHTALYWYRQSLGQGLEFLIYFQGNSAPDKSGLPSDRFSAERTGGSVSTLTIQRTQQEDSAVYLCASSLVPLAGSSTDTQYFGPGTRLTVL.

The chain uses TRBV7-9 and TRBJ1-1, with no clear D. V was shortened by 7 bases and J by 0 bases, with 9 bases between the two germline ends. Germline V gene data show CDR1 as SEHNR and CDR2 as FQNEAQ (reference sequence). The CDR3 runs 13 residues. As DNA, the CDR3 is TGTGCCAGCACGGAACAAGTGAACACTGAAGCTTTCTTT. Encoded protein: CASTEQVNTEAFF.

CDR3 protein: CASSLMTSGGPAYEQYF. In nucleotides, the CDR3 is TGTGCCAGCAGCTTAATGACTAGCGGGGGGCCCGCCTACGAGCAGTACTTC. The V and J genes are TRBV7-9 and TRBJ2-7, with TRBD2 matching over 13 bases. Germline loops: CDR1 SEHNR, CDR2 FQNEAQ (reference sequence). The CDR3 is 17 amino acids. The V gene end was trimmed by 2 bases and the J gene end by 2 bases; junction bases not matched to a gene: 6.

This clonotype was seen more than once but under ten times. The chain recombines TRBV10-3 with TRBJ1-5; 9 nucleotides align to TRBD1. Germline values: CDR1 ENHRY, CDR2 SYGVKD. V gave up 3 bases and J gave up 4 bases; unmatched junction bases: 4. This CDR3 is 15 amino acids long. As DNA, the CDR3 is TGTGCCATCAGTGATAACGGACAGGGGAATCAGCCCCAGCATTTT. It codes for CAISDNGQGNQPQHF.

This clonotype appeared a few times. The V gene is TRBV7-8, the J gene TRBJ2-1, with D possibly matching TRBD1 (6 bases). The CDR3 is made up of 19 amino acids. V dropped 0 bases and J dropped 2 bases, with 20 bases sitting between them. CDR1 is SGHVS and CDR2 is FQNEAQ in the germline V gene. The CDR3 bases are TGTGCCAGCAGCTTAGCGCCGACGTACAACAGGGAACCCTACAATGAGCAGTTCTTC. It specifies CASSLAPTYNREPYNEQFF. Combining the CDR3 with reference TRBV7-8 and TRBJ2-1 gives the whole variable domain GAGVSQSPRYKVAKRGQDVALRCDPISGHVSLFWYQQALGQGPEFLTYFQNEAQLDKSGLPSDRFFAERPEGSVSTLKIQRTQQEDSAVYLCASSLAPTYNREPYNEQFFGPGTRLTVL.

The chain joins TRBV5-1 to TRBJ2-5; no clear D. Germline V gives CDR1 SGHRS, CDR2 YFSETQ. The V and J ends lost 7 bases and 1 base respectively, with 14 bases between them. This CDR3 has 14 residues. CDR3 nucleotide sequence: TGCGCCAGCTCCCAAGGGATCACCCAAGAGACCCAGTACTTC. Its protein product is CASSQGITQETQYF.

This clonotype was detected a few times. The V call is TRBV6-1, the J call TRBJ2-5; D ambiguous. Germline CDR1 and CDR2: MNHNS and SASEGT. Trimming cost V 3 bases and J 5 bases, with 7 bases left between them. The CDR3 has 12 residues. The CDR3 loop reads CASSDRTETQYF. The CDR3 coding sequence is TGTGCCAGCAGTGATAGGACGGAGACCCAGTACTTC.

The rearrangement uses TRBV4-1 and TRBJ2-7, with D possibly TRBD2 on 5 matching bases. V was pared by 3 bases and J by 7 bases, with 13 bases between. Germline CDR1 MGHRA, CDR2 YSYEKL. The CDR3 totals 13 residues. In DNA form, the CDR3 reads TGCGCCAGCAGCCATAGTCCGGGCGGGGAGCAGTACTTC. It is translated as CASSHSPGGEQYF.

This clonotype showed up many times. The chain uses TRBV28 and TRBJ2-2; 7 positions agree with TRBD2. The ends lost 2 bases at V and 0 bases at J; junction bases unmatched: 0. Per germline, CDR1 MDHEN and CDR2 SYDVKM. There are 15 residues in the CDR3. This chain's CDR3 is CASSLGLANTGELFF. CDR3 DNA: TGTGCCAGCAGTTTAGGACTAGCGAACACCGGGGAGCTGTTTTTT.

This clonotype was found many times. V is TRBV5-1 and J is TRBJ2-7; a weak D match, TRBD1 (6 bases). This CDR3 is 14 amino acids long. V lost 0 bases and J 4 bases, leaving 11 bases between the germline ends. CDR1 is SGHRS and CDR2 is YFSETQ in the germline V gene. CDR3 in amino acids: CASSLEGGFYEQYF. DNA of the CDR3: TGCGCCAGCAGCTTGGAAGGGGGATTTTACGAGCAGTACTTC.

The CDR3 DNA sequence: TGTGCCAGCCACTCTCCGGGACAGCTTTCCAATACGCAGTATTTT. It specifies CASHSPGQLSNTQYF. The V call is TRBV5-5, the J call TRBJ2-3; 7 nucleotides match TRBD1. This CDR3 region has 15 residues. Germline values: CDR1 SGHKS, CDR2 YYEKEE (reference sequence). V shed 7 bases, J shed 7 bases, and the junction held 15 bases outside the gene matches.

This clonotype was recorded a few times. J is TRBJ2-1 and V is TRBV15; D unresolved. Germline CDR1 LNHNV, CDR2 YYDKDF (reference sequence). This CDR3 region has 17 residues. V lost 1 base and J lost 3, with 16 bases in between. The CDR3 DNA reads TGTGCCACCAGCAGAGTAGGGTCTCGCAGATTCTACAATGAGCAGTTCTTC. Amino acid sequence: CATSRVGSRRFYNEQFF.

This clonotype was seen just once. V and J are TRBV12-3 or TRBV12-4 and TRBJ1-5; D call uncertain. V lost 3 bases, J lost 4 bases, and 4 bases lay in between. The CDR3 runs to 12 residues. Here the CDR3 reads CASSFVNQPQHF. The CDR3 coding sequence is TGTGCCAGCAGTTTTGTAAATCAGCCCCAGCATTTT.

As to this clonotype: This sequence may be a read error, since a much larger clone differs from it by one base. The chain uses TRBV6-5 and TRBJ2-6, with a tentative D call TRBD1 (6 bases). The CDR3 runs to 18 residues. The germline V gene encodes CDR1 MNHEY and CDR2 SVGAGI. The CDR3 reads CASSSITGMNSGDNVLTF. CDR3 in DNA: TGTGCCAGCAGTTCCATAACAGGGATGAACTCTGGGGACAACGTCCTGACTTTC.

There are a few counts of this clonotype. CDR3 in amino acids: CATSLARTGEDEQFF. For the CDR3, the DNA is TGTGCCACCAGTTTAGCGAGGACAGGGGAAGATGAGCAGTTCTTC. V usage is TRBV24-1 and J usage is TRBJ2-1; 9 positions agree with TRBD1. Germline V lookup: CDR1 KGHDR, CDR2 SFDVKD. The CDR3 sequence is 15 residues long. The V and J ends lost 6 bases and 8 bases, in that order; junction bases with no gene match: 10.

The V and J genes are TRBV27 and TRBJ1-2; D remains unclear. This CDR3 has 14 amino acids. Germline loops: CDR1 MNHEY, CDR2 SMNVEV (reference sequence). Trimming removed 5 bases from V and 3 bases from J, with 13 bases in between. The chain's CDR3 is CASSADRRYYGYTF. DNA for the CDR3: TGTGCCAGCAGTGCCGATAGGCGATACTATGGCTACACCTTC.

The V call is TRBV7-9, the J call TRBJ2-6, with D hard to call. This CDR3 is 13 amino acids long. The V gene's germline CDR1 is SEHNR and CDR2 FQNEAQ (reference sequence). V shed 6 bases and J shed 0 bases, with 3 bases lying between them. The CDR3 loop is CASRDSGANVLTF. The CDR3 DNA is TGTGCCAGCAGGGACTCTGGGGCCAACGTCCTGACTTTC.

This clonotype was recorded a few times. This chain links TRBV9 with TRBJ2-3; 8 positions match TRBD2. V dropped 0 bases and J dropped 11; count of bases not matched to a gene: 11. The CDR3 loop spans 15 amino acids. Germline V gene data show CDR1 as SGDLS and CDR2 as YYNGEE. CDR3 DNA sequence: TGTGCCAGCAGCGTAGAAGGAGCGGGAGAGGGTATGCAGTATTTT. This gives the protein CASSVEGAGEGMQYF.

CDR3 sequence: CASSPLPGPKNTEAFF. CDR3 DNA: TGTGCCAGCAGTCCCCTGCCTGGGCCCAAGAACACTGAAGCTTTCTTT. The V gene is TRBV12-3 or TRBV12-4, the J gene TRBJ1-1, with D uncertain. V gave up 5 bases and J gave up 1 base, with 17 bases separating them. The CDR3 consists of 16 residues.